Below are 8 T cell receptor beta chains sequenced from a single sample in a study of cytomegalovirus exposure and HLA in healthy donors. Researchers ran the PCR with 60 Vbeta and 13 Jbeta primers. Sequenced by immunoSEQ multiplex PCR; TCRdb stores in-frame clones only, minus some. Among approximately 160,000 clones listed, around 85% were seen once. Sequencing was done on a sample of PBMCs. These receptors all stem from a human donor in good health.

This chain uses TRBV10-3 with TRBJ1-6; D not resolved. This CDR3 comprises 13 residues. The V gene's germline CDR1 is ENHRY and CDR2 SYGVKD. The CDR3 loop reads CVSGPGKNSPLHF. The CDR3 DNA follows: TGTGTCAGCGGCCCGGGGAAGAATTCACCCCTCCACTTT.

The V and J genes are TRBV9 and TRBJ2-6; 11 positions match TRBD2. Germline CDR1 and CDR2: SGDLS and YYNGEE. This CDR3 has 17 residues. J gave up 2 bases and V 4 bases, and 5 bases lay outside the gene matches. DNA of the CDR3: TGTGCCAGCAGCACCCAACTAGCGGGGGCTGGGGCCAACGTCCTGACTTTC. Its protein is CASSTQLAGAGANVLTF.

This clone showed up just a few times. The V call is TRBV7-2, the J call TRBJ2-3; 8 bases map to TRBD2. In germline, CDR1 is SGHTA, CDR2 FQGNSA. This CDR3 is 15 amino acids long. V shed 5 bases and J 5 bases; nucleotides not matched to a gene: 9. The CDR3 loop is CASSRSAGEGDTQYF. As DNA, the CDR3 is TGTGCCAGCAGCAGATCAGCGGGGGAAGGAGATACGCAGTATTTT.

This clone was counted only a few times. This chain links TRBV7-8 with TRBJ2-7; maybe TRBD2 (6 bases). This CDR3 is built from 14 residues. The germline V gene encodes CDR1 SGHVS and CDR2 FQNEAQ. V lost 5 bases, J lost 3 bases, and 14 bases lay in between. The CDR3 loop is CASSTRTMLYEQYF. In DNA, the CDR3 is TGTGCCAGCAGCACAAGGACTATGCTCTACGAGCAGTACTTC.

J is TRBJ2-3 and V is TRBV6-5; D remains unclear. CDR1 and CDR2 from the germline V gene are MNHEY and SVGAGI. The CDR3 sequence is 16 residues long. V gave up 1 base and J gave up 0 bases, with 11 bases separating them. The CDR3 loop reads CASSYFGPVSTDTQYF. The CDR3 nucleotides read TGTGCCAGCAGTTACTTTGGGCCAGTTAGCACAGATACGCAGTATTTT.

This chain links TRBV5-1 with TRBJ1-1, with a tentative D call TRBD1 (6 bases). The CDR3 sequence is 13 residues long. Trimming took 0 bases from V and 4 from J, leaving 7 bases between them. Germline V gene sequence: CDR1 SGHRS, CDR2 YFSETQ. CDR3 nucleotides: TGCGCCAGCAGCTTGGCAGGGGCCACTGAAGCTTTCTTT. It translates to CASSLAGATEAFF.

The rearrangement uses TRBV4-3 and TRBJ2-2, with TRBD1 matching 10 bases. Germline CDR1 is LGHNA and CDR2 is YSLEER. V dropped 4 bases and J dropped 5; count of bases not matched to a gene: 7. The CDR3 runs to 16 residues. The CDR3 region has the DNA TGCGCCAGCAGCCGTCTCCCGGGACAGGGGACCGGGGAGCTGTTTTTT. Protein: CASSRLPGQGTGELFF.

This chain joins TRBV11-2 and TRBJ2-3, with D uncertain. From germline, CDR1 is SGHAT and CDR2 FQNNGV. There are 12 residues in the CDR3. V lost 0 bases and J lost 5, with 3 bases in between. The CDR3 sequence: CASSLDRDTQYF. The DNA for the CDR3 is TGTGCCAGCAGCTTAGATCGAGATACGCAGTATTTT.